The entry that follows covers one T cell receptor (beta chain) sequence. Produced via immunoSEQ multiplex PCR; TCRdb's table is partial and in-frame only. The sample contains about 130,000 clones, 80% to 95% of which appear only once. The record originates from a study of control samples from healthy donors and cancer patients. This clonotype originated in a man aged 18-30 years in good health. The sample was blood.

The CDR3, as DNA: TGTGCCAGCAGCCAATCCTACACGGCTAACTATGGCTACACCTTC. Its protein product is CASSQSYTANYGYTF. V usage is TRBV14 and J usage is TRBJ1-2; unclear D gene. Germline V gene lookup returns CDR1 SGHDN and CDR2 FVKESK. V was clipped by 2 bases and J by 0 bases, with 10 bases between them. The CDR3 has 15 amino acids.